Listed here are 5 T cell receptor beta chains from one sample, sequenced in a study of pediatric ulcerative colitis (dated by TCRdb to the late 2010s). The library was obtained by the immunoSEQ multiplex PCR assay. The source is immuneACCESS, and TCRdb retained only in-frame sequences with V and J called. Part of the clones is not carried over; for the studies checked, unresolved V genes explain less than half of this, and the remainder is unexplained. The table for this sample lists 30,000 to 40,000 clones; more than 75% of them were counted only once. 4% to 5.5% of the sample lies in the top ten. Material for sequencing was blood. The origin of the receptors is a boy between 10 and 17 years old with severe ulcerative colitis.

The rearrangement uses TRBV30 and TRBJ1-2; weak D call: TRBD1 (6 bases). The V gene's germline CDR1 is GTSNPN and CDR2 SVGIG (reference sequence). V gave up 0 bases and J gave up 4 bases, with 15 bases separating them. The CDR3 loop spans 15 amino acids. Here the CDR3 reads CAWSVLGGLLYGYTF. CDR3 nucleotide sequence: TGTGCCTGGAGTGTATTAGGGGGACTTCTCTATGGCTACACCTTC.

The chain carries TRBV19 and TRBJ1-2, with D maybe TRBD1 (5 bases). The CDR3 is 12 amino acids. V dropped 9 bases and J dropped 2 bases, with 10 bases sitting between them. CDR1 is LNHDA and CDR2 is SQIVND in the germline V gene (reference sequence). CDR3 in DNA: TGTGCCAGCGAAGCAGGGAACTATGGCTACACCTTC. The encoded protein is CASEAGNYGYTF.

This chain joins TRBV2 and TRBJ2-3, with 9 bases identical to TRBD2. J was trimmed by 5 bases and V by 2 bases; bases with no gene match: 11. The CDR3 runs 17 residues. Germline-derived CDR1 and CDR2 are SNHLY and FYNNEI. Written as DNA, the CDR3 is TGTGCCAGCAGTGAACTTACAGCGGGGGGCTTGGGAGATACGCAGTATTTT. Protein: CASSELTAGGLGDTQYF. Full variable domain (remainder filled in from reference TRBV2 and TRBJ2-3): EPEVTQTPSHQVTQMGQEVILRCVPISNHLYFYWYRQILGQKVEFLVSFYNNEISEKSEIFDDQFSVERPDGSNFTLKIRSTKLEDSAMYFCASSELTAGGLGDTQYFGPGTRLTVL.

This chain uses TRBV7-8 with TRBJ2-5; maybe TRBD1 (5 bases). In germline, CDR1 is SGHVS, CDR2 FQNEAQ. The ends were cut back, 2 bases at V and 3 bases at J, with 25 bases in the middle. The CDR3 totals 19 residues. The CDR3 loop is CASSLSRLWLDSKKETQYF. The CDR3 DNA reads as TGTGCCAGCAGCTTATCCCGGTTGTGGCTAGACAGTAAAAAAGAGACCCAGTACTTC.

This clone turned up a few times. This chain connects TRBV5-4 to TRBJ1-6; no clear D gene. CDR3 size: 13 residues. The V and J ends lost 6 bases and 8 bases respectively, with 12 bases between them. The germline gives CDR1 SGHNT, CDR2 YYREEE (reference sequence). CDR3 DNA: TGTGCCAGCAATCGCGGAGCTCATTCACCCCTCCACTTT. It codes for CASNRGAHSPLHF.